The present T cell receptor beta chain was sequenced within a study of blood T cell repertoires in COVID-19. In the study overall: The cDNA or gDNA used as material had been derived from T cells, B-cell-depleted T cells, or PBMCs.

V was cut by 4 bases and J by 6 bases, with 17 bases left in between. This CDR3 region has 14 residues. Per the germline V gene, CDR1 is SGHRS and CDR2 is YFSETQ. In the source study's methods: Reference gene primer amplification gave nucleated cell count estimates. Assay: immunoSEQ multiplex PCR; the TCRdb copy retains only in-frame clones and omits some. D and trimming come from the DNA, and the V and J calls and clone size come from that table. The sample contains roughly 220,000 clones, around 82% of which appear only once. This clone has a single count. This clonotype was sampled from a woman between 25 and 40 years old who had recovered from COVID-19. V gene TRBV5-1 combines with J gene TRBJ2-7, with D maybe TRBD1 (6 bases). The sample was peripheral blood. As DNA, the CDR3 is TGCGCCAGCAGCACACAGGGAACCGACGTCGAGCAGTACTTC. This gives the protein CASSTQGTDVEQYF.